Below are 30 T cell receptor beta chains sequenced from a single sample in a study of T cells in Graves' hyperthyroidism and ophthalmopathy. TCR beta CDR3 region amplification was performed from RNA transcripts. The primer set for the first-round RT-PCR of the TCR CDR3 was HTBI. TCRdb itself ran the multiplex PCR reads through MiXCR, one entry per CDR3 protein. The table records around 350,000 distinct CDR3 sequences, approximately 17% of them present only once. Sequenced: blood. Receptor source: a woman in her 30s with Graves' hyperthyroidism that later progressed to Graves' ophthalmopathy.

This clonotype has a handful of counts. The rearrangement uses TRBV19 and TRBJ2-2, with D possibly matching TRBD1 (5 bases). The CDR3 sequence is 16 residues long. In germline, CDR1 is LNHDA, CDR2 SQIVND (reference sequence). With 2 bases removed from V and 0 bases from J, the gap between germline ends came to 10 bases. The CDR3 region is CASSITGPTNTGELFF. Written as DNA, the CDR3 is TGTGCCAGTAGTATAACAGGACCTACGAACACCGGGGAGCTGTTTTTT.

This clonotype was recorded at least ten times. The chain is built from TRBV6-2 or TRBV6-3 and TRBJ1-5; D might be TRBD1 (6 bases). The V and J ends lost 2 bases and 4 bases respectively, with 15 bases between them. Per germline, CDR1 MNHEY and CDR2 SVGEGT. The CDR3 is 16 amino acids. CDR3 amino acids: CASSYLAGALNQPQHF. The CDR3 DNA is TGTGCCAGCAGTTACCTCGCAGGGGCTTTGAATCAGCCCCAGCATTTT.

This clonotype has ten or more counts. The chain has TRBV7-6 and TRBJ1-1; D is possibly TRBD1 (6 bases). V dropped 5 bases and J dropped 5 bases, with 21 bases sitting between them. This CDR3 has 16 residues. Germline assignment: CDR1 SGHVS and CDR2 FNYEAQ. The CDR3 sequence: CASSDSLQGSWTEAFF. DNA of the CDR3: TGTGCCAGCAGCGATTCCCTACAGGGATCGTGGACTGAAGCTTTCTTT.

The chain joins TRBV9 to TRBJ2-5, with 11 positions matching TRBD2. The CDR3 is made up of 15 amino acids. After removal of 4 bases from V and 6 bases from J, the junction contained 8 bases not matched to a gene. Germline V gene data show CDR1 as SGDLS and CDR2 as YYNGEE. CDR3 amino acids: CASSPATSGSQTQYF. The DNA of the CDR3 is TGTGCCAGCAGCCCAGCCACTAGCGGGAGCCAGACCCAGTACTTC.

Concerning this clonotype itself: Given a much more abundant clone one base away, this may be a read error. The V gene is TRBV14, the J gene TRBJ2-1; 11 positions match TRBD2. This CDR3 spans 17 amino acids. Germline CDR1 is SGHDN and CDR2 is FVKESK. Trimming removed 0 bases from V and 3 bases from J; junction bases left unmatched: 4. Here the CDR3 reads CASSQDLAGGYYNEQFF. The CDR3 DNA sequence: TGTGCCAGCAGCCAAGATCTAGCGGGGGGATACTACAATGAGCAGTTCTTC.

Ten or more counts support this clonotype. The CDR3 DNA sequence: TGTGCCAGCAGTTTCTCGCGGGAGGTCTACACCGGGGAGCTGTTTTTT. It specifies CASSFSREVYTGELFF. The gene calls are TRBV12-3 or TRBV12-4 and TRBJ2-2, with 8 bases aligning to TRBD2. V shed 3 bases and J 3 bases; nucleotides not matched to a gene: 6. The CDR3 covers 16 residues.

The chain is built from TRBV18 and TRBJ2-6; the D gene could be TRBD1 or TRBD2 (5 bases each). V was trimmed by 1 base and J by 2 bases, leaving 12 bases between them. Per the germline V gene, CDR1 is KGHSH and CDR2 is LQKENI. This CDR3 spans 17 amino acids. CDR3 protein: CASSPLSGSAGANVLTF. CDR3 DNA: TGTGCCAGCTCACCACTTTCAGGGAGCGCTGGGGCCAACGTCCTGACTTTC.

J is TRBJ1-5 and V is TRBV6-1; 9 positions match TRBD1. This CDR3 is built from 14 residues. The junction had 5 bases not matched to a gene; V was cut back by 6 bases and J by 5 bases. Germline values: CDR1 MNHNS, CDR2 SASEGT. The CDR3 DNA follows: TGTGCCAGCAGAAGGGACAGGGAACATCAGCCCCAGCATTTT. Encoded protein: CASRRDREHQPQHF.

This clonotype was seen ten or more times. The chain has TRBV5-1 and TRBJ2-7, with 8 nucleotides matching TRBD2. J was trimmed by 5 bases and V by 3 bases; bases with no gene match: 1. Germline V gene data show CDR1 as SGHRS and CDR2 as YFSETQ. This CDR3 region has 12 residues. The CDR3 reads CASSSGGDEQYF. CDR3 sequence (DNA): TGCGCCAGCAGCTCGGGGGGGGACGAGCAGTACTTC.

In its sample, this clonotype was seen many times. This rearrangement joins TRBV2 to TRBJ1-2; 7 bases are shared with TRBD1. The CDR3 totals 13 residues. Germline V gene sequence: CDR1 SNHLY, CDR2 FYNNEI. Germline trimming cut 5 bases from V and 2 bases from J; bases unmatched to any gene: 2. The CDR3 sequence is CASSSDRNYGYTF. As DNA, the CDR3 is TGTGCCAGCAGTTCGGACAGGAACTATGGCTACACCTTC.

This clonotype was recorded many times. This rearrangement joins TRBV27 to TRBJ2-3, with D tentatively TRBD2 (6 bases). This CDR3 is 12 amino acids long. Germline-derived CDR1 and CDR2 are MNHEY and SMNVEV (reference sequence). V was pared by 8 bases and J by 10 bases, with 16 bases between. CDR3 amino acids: CASGDGWGAQYF. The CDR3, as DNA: TGTGCCAGCGGAGATGGGTGGGGGGCGCAGTATTTT.

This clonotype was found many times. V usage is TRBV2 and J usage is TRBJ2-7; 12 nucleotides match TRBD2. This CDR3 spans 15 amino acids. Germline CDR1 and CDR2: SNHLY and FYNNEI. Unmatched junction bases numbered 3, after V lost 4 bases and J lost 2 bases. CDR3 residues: CASSVLAGGPYEQYF. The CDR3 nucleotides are TGTGCCAGCAGTGTACTAGCGGGAGGCCCCTACGAGCAGTACTTC.

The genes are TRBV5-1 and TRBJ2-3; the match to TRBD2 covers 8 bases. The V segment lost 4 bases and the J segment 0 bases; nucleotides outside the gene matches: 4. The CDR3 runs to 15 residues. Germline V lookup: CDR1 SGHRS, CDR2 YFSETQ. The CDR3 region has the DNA TGCGCCAGCAGCCCGACTAGCGTAAGCACAGATACGCAGTATTTT. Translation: CASSPTSVSTDTQYF.

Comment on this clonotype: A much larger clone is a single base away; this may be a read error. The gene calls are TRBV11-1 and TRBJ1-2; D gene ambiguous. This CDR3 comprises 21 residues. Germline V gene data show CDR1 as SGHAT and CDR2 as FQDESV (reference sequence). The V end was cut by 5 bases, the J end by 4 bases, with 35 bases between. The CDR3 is CASSLQRPPLGISGLGYGYTF. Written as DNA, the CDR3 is TGTGCCAGCAGCCTCCAGCGCCCACCTCTTGGGATAAGCGGCTTAGGCTATGGCTACACCTTC.

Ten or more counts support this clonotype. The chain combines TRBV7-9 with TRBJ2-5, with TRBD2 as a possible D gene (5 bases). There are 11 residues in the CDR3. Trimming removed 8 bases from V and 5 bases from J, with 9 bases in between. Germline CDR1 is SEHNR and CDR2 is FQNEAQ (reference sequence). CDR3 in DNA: TGTGCCAGCTCTCGGAGGGAGACCCAGTACTTC. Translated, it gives CASSRRETQYF.

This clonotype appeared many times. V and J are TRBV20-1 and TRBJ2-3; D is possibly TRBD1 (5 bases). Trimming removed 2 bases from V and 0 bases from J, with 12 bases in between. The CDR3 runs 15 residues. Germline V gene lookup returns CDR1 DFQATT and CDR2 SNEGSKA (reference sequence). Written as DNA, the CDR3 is TGCAGTGCTAGAACAGGAGTAAAAAGCACAGATACGCAGTATTTT. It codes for CSARTGVKSTDTQYF.

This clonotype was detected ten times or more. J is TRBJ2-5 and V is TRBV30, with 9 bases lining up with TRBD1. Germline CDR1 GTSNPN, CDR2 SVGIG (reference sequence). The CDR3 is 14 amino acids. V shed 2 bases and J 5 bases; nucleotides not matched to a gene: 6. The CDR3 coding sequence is TGTGCCTGGAGTATGGGACAGGGTTTCGAGACCCAGTACTTC. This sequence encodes CAWSMGQGFETQYF.

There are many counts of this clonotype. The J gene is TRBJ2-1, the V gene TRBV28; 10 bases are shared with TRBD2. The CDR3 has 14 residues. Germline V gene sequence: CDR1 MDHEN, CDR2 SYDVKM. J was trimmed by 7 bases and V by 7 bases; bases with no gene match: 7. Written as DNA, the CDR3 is TGTGCCAGCACTCGGACTAGCGGAGCTAATGAGCAGTTCTTC. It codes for CASTRTSGANEQFF.

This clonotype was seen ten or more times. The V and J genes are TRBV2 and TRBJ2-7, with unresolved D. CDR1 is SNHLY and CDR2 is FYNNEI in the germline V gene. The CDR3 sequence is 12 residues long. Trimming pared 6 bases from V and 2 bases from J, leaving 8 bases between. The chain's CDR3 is CASSSDAYEQYF. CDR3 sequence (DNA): TGTGCCAGCAGCAGCGATGCCTACGAGCAGTACTTC.

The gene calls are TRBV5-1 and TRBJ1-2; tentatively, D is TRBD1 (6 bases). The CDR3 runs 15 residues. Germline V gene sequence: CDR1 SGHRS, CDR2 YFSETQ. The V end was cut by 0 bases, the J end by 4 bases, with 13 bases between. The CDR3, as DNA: TGCGCCAGCAGCTTGGCGGGGGGCGCGGGCTATGGCTACACCTTC. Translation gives CASSLAGGAGYGYTF.

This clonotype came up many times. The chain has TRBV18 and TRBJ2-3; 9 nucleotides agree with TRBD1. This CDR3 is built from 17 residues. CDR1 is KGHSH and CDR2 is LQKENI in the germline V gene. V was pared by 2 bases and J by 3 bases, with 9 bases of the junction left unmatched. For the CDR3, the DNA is TGTGCCAGCTCACCAGACAGGGGGGAGGAAGGAACAGATACGCAGTATTTT. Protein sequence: CASSPDRGEEGTDTQYF.

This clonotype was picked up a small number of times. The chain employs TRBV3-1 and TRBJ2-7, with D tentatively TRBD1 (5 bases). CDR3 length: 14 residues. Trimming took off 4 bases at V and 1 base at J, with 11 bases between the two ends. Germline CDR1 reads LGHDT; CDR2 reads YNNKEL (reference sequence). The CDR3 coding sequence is TGTGCCAGCAGCCTTGACAGCGCTTCCTACGAGCAGTACTTC. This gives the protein CASSLDSASYEQYF.

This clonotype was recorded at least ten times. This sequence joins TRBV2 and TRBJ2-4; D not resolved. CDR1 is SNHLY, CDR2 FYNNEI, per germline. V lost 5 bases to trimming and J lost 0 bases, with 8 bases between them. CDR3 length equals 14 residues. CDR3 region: CASSPDLAKNIQYF. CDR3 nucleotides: TGTGCCAGCAGTCCCGATCTAGCCAAAAACATTCAGTACTTC.

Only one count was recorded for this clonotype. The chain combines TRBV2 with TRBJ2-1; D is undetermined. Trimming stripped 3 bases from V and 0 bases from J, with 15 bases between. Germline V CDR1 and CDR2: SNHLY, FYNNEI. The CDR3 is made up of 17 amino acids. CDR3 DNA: TGTGCCAGCAGTGATAGTGGGCGGCGGAGCTCCTACAATGAGCAGTTCTTC. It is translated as CASSDSGRRSSYNEQFF. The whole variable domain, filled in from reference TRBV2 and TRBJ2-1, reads EPEVTQTPSHQVTQMGQEVILRCVPISNHLYFYWYRQILGQKVEFLVSFYNNEISEKSEIFDDQFSVERPDGSNFTLKIRSTKLEDSAMYFCASSDSGRRSSYNEQFFGPGTRLTVL.

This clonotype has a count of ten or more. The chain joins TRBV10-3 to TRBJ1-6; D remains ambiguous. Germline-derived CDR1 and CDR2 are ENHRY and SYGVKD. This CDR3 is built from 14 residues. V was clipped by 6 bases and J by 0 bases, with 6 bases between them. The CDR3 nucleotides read TGTGCCATCAGGGGAAACTCCTATAATTCACCCCTCCACTTT. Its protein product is CAIRGNSYNSPLHF.

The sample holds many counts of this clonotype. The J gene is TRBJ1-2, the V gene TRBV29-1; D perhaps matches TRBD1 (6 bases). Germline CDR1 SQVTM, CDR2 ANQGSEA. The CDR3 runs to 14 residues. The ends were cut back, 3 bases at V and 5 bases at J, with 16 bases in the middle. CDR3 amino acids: CSVEYRGARYGYTF. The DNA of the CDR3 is TGCAGCGTTGAGTATCGGGGGGCGAGGTATGGCTACACCTTC. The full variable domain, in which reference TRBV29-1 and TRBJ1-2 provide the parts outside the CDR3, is SAVISQKPSRDICQRGTSLTIQCQVDSQVTMMFWYRQQPGQSLTLIATANQGSEATYESGFVIDKFPISRPNLTFSTLTVSNMSPEDSSIYLCSVEYRGARYGYTFGSGTRLTVV.

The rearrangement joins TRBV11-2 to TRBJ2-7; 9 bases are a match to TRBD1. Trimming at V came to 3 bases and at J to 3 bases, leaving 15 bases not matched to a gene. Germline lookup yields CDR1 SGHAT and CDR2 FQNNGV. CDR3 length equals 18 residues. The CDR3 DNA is TGTGCCAGCAGCTTGTCAGAAGCCCCAAGGACAGGGGACTACGAGCAGTACTTC. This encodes CASSLSEAPRTGDYEQYF.

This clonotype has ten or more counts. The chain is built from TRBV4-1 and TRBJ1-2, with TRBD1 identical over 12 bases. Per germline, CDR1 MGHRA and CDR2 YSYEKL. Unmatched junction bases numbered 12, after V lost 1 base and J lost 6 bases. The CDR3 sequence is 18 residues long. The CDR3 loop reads CASSQGRSWDRGLHGYTF. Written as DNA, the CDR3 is TGCGCCAGCAGCCAAGGGCGAAGCTGGGACAGGGGGCTTCATGGCTACACCTTC.

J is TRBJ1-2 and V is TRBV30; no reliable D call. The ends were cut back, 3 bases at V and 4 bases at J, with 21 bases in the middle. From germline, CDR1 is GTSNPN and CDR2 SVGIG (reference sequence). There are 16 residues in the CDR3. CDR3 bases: TGTGCCTGGAGCCATCTCTGGGGTGGGGAGGTCTATGGCTACACCTTC. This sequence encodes CAWSHLWGGEVYGYTF.

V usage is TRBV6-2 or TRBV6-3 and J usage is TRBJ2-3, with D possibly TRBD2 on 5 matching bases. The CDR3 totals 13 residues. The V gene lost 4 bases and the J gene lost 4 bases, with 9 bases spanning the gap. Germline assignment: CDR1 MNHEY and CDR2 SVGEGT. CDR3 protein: CASSLLEADTQYF. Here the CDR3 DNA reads TGTGCCAGCAGTTTACTAGAAGCAGATACGCAGTATTTT.